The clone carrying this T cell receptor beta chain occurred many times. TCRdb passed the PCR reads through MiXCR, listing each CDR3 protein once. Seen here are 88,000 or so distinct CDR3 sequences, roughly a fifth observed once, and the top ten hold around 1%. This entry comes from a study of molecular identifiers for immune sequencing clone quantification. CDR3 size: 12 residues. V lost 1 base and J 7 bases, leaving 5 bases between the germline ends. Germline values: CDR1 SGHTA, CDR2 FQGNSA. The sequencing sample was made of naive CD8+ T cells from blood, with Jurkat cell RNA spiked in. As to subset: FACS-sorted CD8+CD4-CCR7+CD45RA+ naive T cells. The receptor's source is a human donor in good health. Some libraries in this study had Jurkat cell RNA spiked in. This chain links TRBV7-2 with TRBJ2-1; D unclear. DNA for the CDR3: TGTGCCAGCAGCTTAGAGGCAAATGAGCAGTTCTTC. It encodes CASSLEANEQFF. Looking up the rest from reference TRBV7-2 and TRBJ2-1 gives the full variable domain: GAGVSQSPSNKVTEKGKDVELRCDPISGHTALYWYRQSLGQGLEFLIYFQGNSAPDKSGLPSDRFSAERTGGSVSTLTIQRTQQEDSAVYLCASSLEANEQFFGPGTRLTVL.